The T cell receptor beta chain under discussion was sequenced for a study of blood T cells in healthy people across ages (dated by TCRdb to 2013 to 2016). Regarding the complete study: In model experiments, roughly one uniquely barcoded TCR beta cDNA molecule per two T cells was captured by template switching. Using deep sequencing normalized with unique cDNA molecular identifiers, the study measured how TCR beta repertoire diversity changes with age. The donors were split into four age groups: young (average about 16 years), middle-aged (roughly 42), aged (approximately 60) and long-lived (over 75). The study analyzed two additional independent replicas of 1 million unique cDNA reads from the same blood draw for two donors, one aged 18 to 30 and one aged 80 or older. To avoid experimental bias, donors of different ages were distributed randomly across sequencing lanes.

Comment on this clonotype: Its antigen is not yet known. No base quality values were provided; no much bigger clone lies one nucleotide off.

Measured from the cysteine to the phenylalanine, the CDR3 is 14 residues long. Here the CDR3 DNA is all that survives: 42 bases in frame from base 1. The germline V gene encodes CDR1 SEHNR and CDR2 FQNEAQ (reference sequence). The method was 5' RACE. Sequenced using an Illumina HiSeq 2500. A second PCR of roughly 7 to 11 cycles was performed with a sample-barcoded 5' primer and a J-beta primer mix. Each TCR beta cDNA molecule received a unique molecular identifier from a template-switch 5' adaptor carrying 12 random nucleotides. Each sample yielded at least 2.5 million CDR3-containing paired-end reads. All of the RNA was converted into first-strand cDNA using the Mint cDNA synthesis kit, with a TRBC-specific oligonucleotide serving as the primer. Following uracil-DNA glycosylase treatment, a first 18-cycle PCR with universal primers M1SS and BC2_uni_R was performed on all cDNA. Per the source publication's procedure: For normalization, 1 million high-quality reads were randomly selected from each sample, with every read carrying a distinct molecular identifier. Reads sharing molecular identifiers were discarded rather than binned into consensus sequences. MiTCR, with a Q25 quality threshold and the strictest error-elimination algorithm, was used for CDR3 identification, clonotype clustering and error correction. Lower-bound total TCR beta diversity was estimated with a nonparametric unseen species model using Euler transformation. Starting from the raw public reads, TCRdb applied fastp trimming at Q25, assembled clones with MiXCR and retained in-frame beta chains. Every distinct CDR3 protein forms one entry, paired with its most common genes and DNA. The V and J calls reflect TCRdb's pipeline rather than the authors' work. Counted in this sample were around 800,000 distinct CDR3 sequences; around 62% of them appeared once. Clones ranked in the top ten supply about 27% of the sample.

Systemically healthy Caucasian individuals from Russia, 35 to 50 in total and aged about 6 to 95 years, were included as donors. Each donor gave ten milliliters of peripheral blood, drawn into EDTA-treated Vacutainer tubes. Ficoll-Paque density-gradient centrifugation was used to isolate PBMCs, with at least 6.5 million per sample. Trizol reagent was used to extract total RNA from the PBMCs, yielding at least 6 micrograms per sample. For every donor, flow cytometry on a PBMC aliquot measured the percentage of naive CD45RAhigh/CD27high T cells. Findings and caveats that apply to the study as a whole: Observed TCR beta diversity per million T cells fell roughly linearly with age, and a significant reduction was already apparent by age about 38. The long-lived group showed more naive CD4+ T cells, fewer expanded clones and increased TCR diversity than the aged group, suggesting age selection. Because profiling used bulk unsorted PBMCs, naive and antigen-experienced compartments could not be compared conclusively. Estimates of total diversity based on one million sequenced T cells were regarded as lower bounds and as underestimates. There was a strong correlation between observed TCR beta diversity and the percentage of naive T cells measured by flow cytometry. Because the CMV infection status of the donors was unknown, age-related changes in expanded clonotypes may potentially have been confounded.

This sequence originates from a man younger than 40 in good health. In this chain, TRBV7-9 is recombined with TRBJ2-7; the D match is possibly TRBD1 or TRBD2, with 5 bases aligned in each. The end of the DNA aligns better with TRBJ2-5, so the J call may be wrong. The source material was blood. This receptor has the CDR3 CASSPEGEWETQYF. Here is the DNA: TGTGCCAGCAGCCCCGAAGGGGAGTGGGAGACCCAGTACTTC.